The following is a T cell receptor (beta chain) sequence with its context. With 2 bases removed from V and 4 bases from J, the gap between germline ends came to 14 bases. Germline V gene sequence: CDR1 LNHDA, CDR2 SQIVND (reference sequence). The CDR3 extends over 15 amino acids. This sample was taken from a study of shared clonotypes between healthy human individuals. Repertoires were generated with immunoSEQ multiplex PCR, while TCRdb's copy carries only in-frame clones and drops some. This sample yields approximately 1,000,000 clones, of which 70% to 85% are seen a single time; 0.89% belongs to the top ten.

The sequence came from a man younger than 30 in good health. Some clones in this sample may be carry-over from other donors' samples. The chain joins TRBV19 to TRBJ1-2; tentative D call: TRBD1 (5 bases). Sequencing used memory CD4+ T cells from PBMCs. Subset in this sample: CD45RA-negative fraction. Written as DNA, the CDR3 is TGTGCCAGTAGTATATCACGGGGAAGGGGCTATGGCTACACCTTC. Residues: CASSISRGRGYGYTF.